What follows is one TCR beta chain and its context. This CDR3 is built from 12 residues. The germline V gene encodes CDR1 SGHNT and CDR2 YYREEE (reference sequence). V lost 10 bases, J lost 5 bases, and 6 bases stayed unmatched. Authors' methods: It was from reference gene primer amplification that nucleated cell counts were estimated. Measured with immunoSEQ multiplex PCR; TCRdb has only the in-frame clones, and not every one. V and J calls and clone size are copied from that table; D and trimming were computed from the DNA. The sample consists of about 190,000 clones, around 83% of them appearing once. The data belong to a study of blood T cell repertoires in COVID-19. Study at large: The cDNA or gDNA used as material had been derived from T cells, B-cell-depleted T cells, or PBMCs.

The chain has TRBV5-4 and TRBJ2-7, with 10 bases fitting TRBD2. The TCR was taken from a woman between 35 and 50 years old with acute or convalescent COVID-19. Sequenced input: peripheral blood. CDR3 loop: CAGASGSDEQYF. CDR3 nucleotide sequence: TGTGCCGGGGCTAGCGGGAGTGACGAGCAGTACTTC.